This T cell receptor (beta chain) was identified during a study of cytomegalovirus exposure and HLA in healthy donors. The study's findings and limits: Near-uniform donor sequencing depth was presumed by presence/absence analyses. For most subjects, TCR beta sequences were reported to predict HLA-A and HLA-B alleles with accuracy.

Worth noting for this clone: Its antigen is currently unknown.

This CDR3 has 16 amino acids. Germline trimming cut 5 bases from V and 6 bases from J; bases unmatched to any gene: 7. The germline V gene has CDR1 WSHSY and CDR2 SAAADI. Amplification used 60 Vbeta primers and 13 Jbeta primers. Original analysis: An analysis that came later counted some 85 million unique TCR beta chains, approximately 11 million shared. Sequencing was performed with immunoSEQ multiplex PCR; in TCRdb, only in-frame clones are kept and a portion is missing. For V, J and clone size, that table is used; D and trimming come from the DNA. The sample records roughly 51,000 clones, around 85% being singletons.

Sequenced material: PBMCs. This sequence was found in a boy aged 5-17 years in good health and CMV-seropositive. V and J are TRBV10-2 and TRBJ2-2; 12 nucleotides line up with TRBD2. The CDR3 protein is CASSPTSGGPSGELFF. The CDR3 DNA follows: TGCGCCAGCAGTCCGACTAGCGGGGGTCCTTCCGGGGAGCTGTTTTTT.